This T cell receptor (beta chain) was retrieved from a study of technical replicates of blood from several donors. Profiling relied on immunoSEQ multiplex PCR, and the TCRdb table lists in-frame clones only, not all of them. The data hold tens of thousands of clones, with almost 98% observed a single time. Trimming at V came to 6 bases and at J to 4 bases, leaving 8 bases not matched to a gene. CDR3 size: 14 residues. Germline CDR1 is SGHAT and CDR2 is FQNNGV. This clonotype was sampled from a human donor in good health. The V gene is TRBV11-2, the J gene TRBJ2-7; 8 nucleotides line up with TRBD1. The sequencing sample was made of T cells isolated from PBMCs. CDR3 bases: TGTGCCAGCAGAGTCCGGGACAGGCATTACGAGCAGTACTTC. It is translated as CASRVRDRHYEQYF.